These 24 T cell receptor beta chains came from one sample sequenced in a study of tumor and adjacent non-tumor tissue in lung cancer. The template was RNA from unsorted bulk tissue. This non-tumor lung sample came from over 3 cm beyond the tumor edge. The library came from three nested PCR rounds adapted from ARM-PCR protocols. Using its own MiXCR run on the multiplex PCR reads, TCRdb lists one record per CDR3 protein. The sample includes 90,000 to 100,000 distinct CDR3 sequences, 80% of them seen just once. Sequencing input: distant non-tumor lung tissue. These TCRs come from a man aged 60-69 years with small cell lung cancer.

As regards this clonotype: Since no conserved phenylalanine or tryptophan closes the CDR3, a read error is the likely cause. This chain links TRBV11-2 with TRBJ2-1; D unclear. The CDR3 has 15 residues. Germline V gives CDR1 SGHAT, CDR2 FQNNGV. CDR3 amino acids: CASSLGSKAYNKQFL. For the CDR3, the DNA is TGTGCCAGCAGCCTAGGATCAAAGGCCTACAATAAGCAGTTCTTA.

This clonotype is medium-sized in the sample. The chain combines TRBV6-6 with TRBJ2-2, with 11 bases matching TRBD2. Per the germline V gene, CDR1 is MNHNY and CDR2 is SVGAGI (reference sequence). With V trimmed by 3 bases and J by 3 bases, 0 bases remained unmatched. CDR3 length: 15 amino acids. The CDR3 coding sequence is TGTGCCAGCAGTTATAGCGGGAGGGACACCGGGGAGCTGTTTTTT. The encoded protein is CASSYSGRDTGELFF.

This clonotype was found a few times. The germline gene is not matched at one end of the junction; a read error may be the cause. V and J are TRBV6-2 or TRBV6-3 and TRBJ2-7, with D unclear. Germline V gene lookup returns CDR1 MNHEY and CDR2 SVGEGT. CDR3 length equals 13 residues. The CDR3 reads CASSIGSSCEQYF. The CDR3 coding sequence is TGTGCCAGCAGTATCGGCAGCTCCTGCGAGCAGTACTTC.

Concerning this clonotype: The CDR3 end shows no conserved phenylalanine or tryptophan, and so a read error is likely. The CDR3 sequence: CASRETGHGEQFL. The CDR3 DNA reads as TGCGCCAGCCGCGAGACTGGCCATGGTGAGCAGTTCTTA. The chain joins TRBV10-2 to TRBJ2-1; the D is unclear. The CDR3 spans 13 residues. CDR1 WSHSY and CDR2 SAAADI come from the germline V gene. V was trimmed by 8 bases and J by 9 bases, leaving 17 bases between them.

About this clonotype itself: The final CDR3 position lacks the conserved phenylalanine or tryptophan, pointing to a likely read error. The chain is built from TRBV29-1 and TRBJ2-2, with 8 positions matching TRBD1. The CDR3 totals 13 residues. The germline V gene has CDR1 SQVTM and CDR2 ANQGSEA. CDR3 sequence: CSTRQGNTGKLFS. The CDR3 DNA reads TGCAGCACCCGACAGGGGAACACCGGGAAGCTGTTTTCT.

With regard to this clonotype: This may stem from a read error, because a much larger clone lies one nucleotide away. The V call is TRBV20-1, the J call TRBJ2-5; D is perhaps TRBD2 (5 bases). The CDR3 has 17 residues. The germline V gene has CDR1 DFQATT and CDR2 SNEGSKA (reference sequence). The CDR3 bases are TGCAGTGTTAGAGATCCGACAAGCGGAGCACTCCAAGAGACCCAGTACTTC. It specifies CSVRDPTSGALQETQYF.

In regard to this clonotype: It is likely a read error, because the conserved phenylalanine at the end of the CDR3 is missing. The chain links TRBV29-1 to TRBJ1-2, with a possible D match to TRBD1 (6 bases). The CDR3 covers 14 residues. Germline assignment: CDR1 SQVTM and CDR2 ANQGSEA. The CDR3 region is CSVAQTGRVDGYTY. The CDR3 bases are TGTAGCGTTGCTCAAACAGGGCGGGTAGATGGCTACACCTAC.

Concerning this clonotype itself: The junction differs from germline at one of its ends, possibly a read error. The chain carries TRBV6-6 and TRBJ2-4; 8 bases line up with TRBD2. The CDR3 is 13 amino acids. CDR1 is MNHNY and CDR2 is SVGAGI in the germline V gene (reference sequence). CDR3 loop: CATLSGTRDIPCF. The DNA for the CDR3 is TGTGCCACCCTTTCCGGGACTAGGGACATTCCGTGCTTC.

The CDR3 coding sequence is TGTGCCACTGCTGCGGGACAGGGTTTTCAACCCCAGCATTTT. The encoded protein is CATAAGQGFQPQHF. The chain has TRBV6-2 or TRBV6-3 and TRBJ1-5, with 9 bases that match TRBD1. Germline V gives CDR1 MNHEY, CDR2 SVGEGT. There are 14 residues in the CDR3. Trimming took 10 bases from V and 10 from J; bases not matched to a gene: 14.

J is TRBJ2-3 and V is TRBV7-8, with D possibly matching TRBD2 (5 bases). CDR3 length: 18 residues. The germline V gene has CDR1 SGHVS and CDR2 FQNEAQ. The V end lost 5 bases, the J end lost 4 bases, and 25 bases lay between the germline ends. The CDR3 nucleotides are TGTGCCAGCAGCCTACGGACTGGCGAGAGGGCCGGGGCAGATACGCAGTATTTT. Encoded protein: CASSLRTGERAGADTQYF.

This chain links TRBV6-6 with TRBJ2-7, with D possibly TRBD2 on 6 matching bases. V shed 10 bases and J shed 3 bases, with 19 bases lying between them. In germline, CDR1 is MNHNY, CDR2 SVGAGI (reference sequence). This CDR3 spans 14 amino acids. In DNA, the CDR3 is TGTGCCACTAGTTCGCCTGGGACTGACTACGAGCAGTACGTC. Protein sequence: CATSSPGTDYEQYV.

The rearrangement joins TRBV11-2 to TRBJ1-5, with D possibly being TRBD1 (5 bases). V lost 5 bases and J lost 7, with 21 bases in between. Per the germline V gene, CDR1 is SGHAT and CDR2 is FQNNGV. The CDR3 consists of 16 residues. CDR3 protein: CASSPYGGQGIQPQHF. The CDR3 DNA reads TGTGCCAGCAGCCCGTACGGTGGACAAGGAATCCAGCCCCAGCATTTT.

The rearrangement uses TRBV7-8 and TRBJ2-5, with 7 positions matching TRBD1. The CDR3 has 13 amino acids. Trimming at V came to 7 bases and at J to 6 bases, leaving 8 bases not matched to a gene. Germline lookup yields CDR1 SGHVS and CDR2 FQNEAQ. The CDR3 loop reads CASILDRAKTQYF. The CDR3 coding sequence is TGTGCCAGCATCCTAGACAGGGCCAAGACCCAGTACTTC.

This clonotype was detected only once. The chain is built from TRBV14 and TRBJ2-7; the match to TRBD2 covers 8 bases. The CDR3 is made up of 15 amino acids. Per the germline V gene, CDR1 is SGHDN and CDR2 is FVKESK. The CDR3 protein is CSSSHTSGPSYEQYV. DNA for the CDR3: TGTTCAAGCAGCCACACTAGCGGACCCTCCTACGAGCAGTACGTC.

This clonotype was seen once. One base away lies a much larger clone, so this may be a sequencing read error. The chain joins TRBV24-1 to TRBJ2-1; TRBD2 matches at 10 bases. CDR1 is KGHDR, CDR2 SFDVKD, per germline. Trimming took 3 bases from V and 3 from J; bases not matched to a gene: 7. This CDR3 region has 17 residues. The CDR3 region has the DNA TGTGCCACCAGTGATAGCGGGACTAGCGTAAACTACAATGAGCAGTTCTTC. Its protein product is CATSDSGTSVNYNEQFF.

Details on this clonotype: The conserved closing phenylalanine or tryptophan is absent in this CDR3, likely reflecting a read error. The rearrangement joins TRBV6-2 or TRBV6-3 to TRBJ2-2; TRBD2 might be the D (5 bases). The germline CDR1 and CDR2 sequences are MNHEY and SVGEGT. The CDR3 is 12 amino acids. V was shortened by 11 bases and J by 6 bases, with 13 bases between the two germline ends. The CDR3 spells CAGSSLAGELFL. CDR3 coding DNA: TGTGCCGGGAGTTCACTAGCCGGGGAGCTGTTTTTG.

This chain connects TRBV30 to TRBJ2-1; 11 bases are shared with TRBD2. This CDR3 has 16 residues. Germline V gene lookup returns CDR1 GTSNPN and CDR2 SVGIG (reference sequence). V was pared by 2 bases and J by 8 bases, with 11 bases of the junction left unmatched. The CDR3 reads CAWSHSGRGSNDEQFF. CDR3 coding DNA: TGTGCCTGGAGTCATAGCGGGAGGGGGTCTAACGATGAGCAGTTCTTC. Using reference TRBV30 and TRBJ2-1 for the parts outside the CDR3, the full variable domain is SQTIHQWPATLVQPVGSPLSLECTVEGTSNPNLYWYRQAAGRGLQLLFYSVGIGQISSEVPQNLSASRPQDRQFILSSKKLLLSDSGFYLCAWSHSGRGSNDEQFFGPGTRLTVL.

A word on this clonotype: Germline and junction disagree at one end, which may indicate a read error. This chain uses TRBV6-1 with TRBJ2-2, with no clear D. This CDR3 contains 16 residues. CDR1 and CDR2 from the germline V gene are MNHNS and SASEGT. This CDR3 is CVSCEDHGMLAGELFF. The CDR3 DNA reads TGTGTCAGCTGTGAAGACCATGGCATGCTGGCCGGGGAGCTGTTTTTT.

For this clonotype: A read error may account for a junction end that differs from germline. The chain couples TRBV11-2 to TRBJ2-5, with 10 positions matching TRBD2. Germline CDR1 SGHAT, CDR2 FQNNGV. The CDR3 has 17 amino acids. CDR3 region: CANSSSGTSESRETQYF. CDR3 sequence (DNA): TGTGCCAACAGCTCCTCCGGGACTAGCGAGTCGCGGGAGACCCAGTACTTC.

For this clonotype: It may be a read error: a sequence one base away is much more abundant. This chain joins TRBV24-1 and TRBJ2-3; weak D call: TRBD2 (5 bases). Germline CDR1 is KGHDR and CDR2 is SFDVKD. The CDR3 consists of 16 residues. DNA for the CDR3: TGTGCCTCCAGTGATTCCAAGCGGTTCCCCACAGATACGCAGTATTTT. Translated, it gives CASSDSKRFPTDTQYF.

This clonotype was picked up one time. The germline gene is not matched at one end of the junction; a read error may be the cause. The rearrangement joins TRBV6-6 to TRBJ1-6, with 8 bases fitting TRBD1. CDR1 is MNHNY, CDR2 SVGAGI, per germline (reference sequence). CDR3 length: 17 amino acids. CDR3 nucleotide sequence: TGTGCCAGTAGTTACCCCCCTGGGCAGGGGGCCAATTCACCCCTCCGCTTT. Translation gives CASSYPPGQGANSPLRF.

As concerns this clonotype: Compared with germline, one end of the junction differs, possibly owing to a read error. V usage is TRBV4-1 and J usage is TRBJ2-5; a weak D match, TRBD1 (5 bases). From germline, CDR1 is MGHRA and CDR2 YSYEKL. The CDR3 extends over 16 amino acids. CDR3 in amino acids: CASSQGRPRGQETQCF. Here the CDR3 DNA reads TGCGCCAGCAGCCAAGGTCGGCCTAGAGGACAAGAGACCCAGTGCTTC.

In regard to this clonotype: Here the CDR3 omits its conserved ending phenylalanine or tryptophan, so a read error is the likely source. The rearrangement uses TRBV11-2 and TRBJ2-7; possibly TRBD2 for D (6 bases). CDR1 and CDR2 from the germline V gene are SGHAT and FQNNGV. This CDR3 contains 15 residues. The CDR3 DNA sequence: TGTGCCAGTAGCTTTCCAACGGGAGTCTGTAACGAGCAGTACTTA. Its protein is CASSFPTGVCNEQYL.

As concerns this clonotype: A read error may explain this, as a much larger clone is one base away. The chain recombines TRBV5-1 with TRBJ2-3, with TRBD1 identical over 12 bases. The CDR3 extends over 15 amino acids. Germline trimming cut 4 bases from V and 4 bases from J; bases unmatched to any gene: 4. Germline lookup yields CDR1 SGHRS and CDR2 YFSETQ. The DNA for the CDR3 is TGCGCCAGCAGCGGGGGACAGGGGGCAGCAGATACGCAGTATTTT. It yields the protein CASSGGQGAADTQYF.